This T cell receptor beta chain was captured by sequencing in a study of blood T cells in healthy people across ages. Every sample yielded at least 6 million isolated PBMCs. This CDR3 has 15 residues. In germline, CDR1 is SGHTA, CDR2 FQGNSA. Trimming removed 5 bases at V and 3 bases at J, with 14 bases between. Primers used in a second PCR of roughly 6 to 11 cycles were a sample-barcoded 5' primer and a J-beta primer mix. TCRdb ran MiXCR on the 5' RACE reads and lists one entry per CDR3 protein. The sample contains roughly 720,000 distinct CDR3 sequences, roughly 53% of which appear only once. The sample comprised blood. This rearrangement joins TRBV7-2 to TRBJ2-1, with D maybe TRBD2 (6 bases). The origin of this receptor is a man at least 80 years old in good health. The CDR3 protein is CASSMGGAVYNEQFF. DNA for the CDR3: TGTGCCAGCAGCATGGGGGGAGCTGTCTACAATGAGCAGTTCTTC.